Many counts were recorded for the clone carrying this TCR beta chain. This entry belongs to a study of regulatory T cells in long-lasting Graves disease. Study at large: Duration of antithyroid drug therapy among newly diagnosed Graves' patients was under 3 months.

Both iRepertoire HTBI primers and Arm-PCR of CDR3 regions were used to build the TCR beta libraries. TCRdb independently ran MiXCR on the multiplex PCR reads; one entry per CDR3 protein. The sample has hundreds of thousands of distinct CDR3 sequences, 16% seen once. The length of the CDR3 is 14 residues. J gave up 4 bases and V 6 bases, and 6 bases lay outside the gene matches. Indicated time point: newly diagnosed GD, antithyroid drugs for less than 3 months. The authors made the TCR library using RNA they extracted from PBMCs. This sample also belongs to another study, concerning T cells in Graves' hyperthyroidism and ophthalmopathy. According to that study: Graves' hyperthyroidism qualified as stable when ophthalmopathy did not progress within 18 months. A first-round RT-PCR of the TCR CDR3 used the HTBI primer set.

This clonotype was obtained from a man aged 35 to 55 with Graves disease. The rearrangement links TRBV12-3 or TRBV12-4 to TRBJ2-3, with 8 positions matching TRBD2. This specimen consisted of peripheral blood mononuclear cells (PBMCs), obtained at new diagnosis, from a patient treated with antithyroid drugs. CDR3 region: CASSPGGGADTQYF. In DNA form, the CDR3 reads TGTGCCAGCAGCCCCGGGGGGGGGGCAGATACGCAGTATTTT.